The clone carrying this T cell receptor beta chain has a handful of counts. Its cognate antigen is unknown. V dropped 0 bases and J dropped 8; count of bases not matched to a gene: 11. Per the germline V gene, CDR1 is SGDLS and CDR2 is YYNGEE. The CDR3 is 16 amino acids. TCRdb called the 5' RACE reads again in MiXCR, with one record for every CDR3 protein. The table lists roughly 450,000 distinct CDR3 sequences, about 24% of them singletons, with under 0.9% in the top ten. The entry originates in a study of CD8 T cells in ankylosing spondylitis. Study-level points and caveats: A TCR beta motif of fewer than ten highly homologous variants seemed to mark ankylosing spondylitis blood.

The TCR comes from a male donor with ankylosing spondylitis. The specimen was blood, either unsorted or a sorted T cell fraction (not recorded which). J is TRBJ2-1 and V is TRBV9; 7 bases match TRBD2. CDR3: CASSVGGGLPGDEQFF. CDR3 in DNA: TGTGCCAGCAGCGTAGGGGGGGGACTGCCCGGCGATGAGCAGTTCTTC. The full variable domain, its missing parts supplied by reference TRBV9 and TRBJ2-1, is DSGVTQTPKHLITATGQRVTLRCSPRSGDLSVYWYQQSLDQGLQFLIQYYNGEERAKGNILERFSAQQFPDLHSELNLSSLELGDSALYFCASSVGGGLPGDEQFFGPGTRLTVL.